The 4 T cell receptor beta chains below all came from one sample that was sequenced in a study of blood T cell repertoires in COVID-19. This table comes from immunoSEQ multiplex PCR, and its TCRdb copy is limited to in-frame clones, with some not included. The sample carries approximately 250,000 clones, 86% recorded once. The source material was peripheral blood. The receptor source for this set is a man aged 25 to 40 with active or convalescent COVID-19.

V usage is TRBV5-5 and J usage is TRBJ1-2; D is perhaps TRBD1 (6 bases). Trimming cost V 5 bases and J 6 bases, with 23 bases left between them. Per germline, CDR1 SGHKS and CDR2 YYEKEE (reference sequence). The CDR3 spans 16 residues. CDR3 in DNA: TGTGCCAGCAGGTTCCTGGACGGGGGGCCGGGCCATGGCTACACCTTC. Protein: CASRFLDGGPGHGYTF.

V gene TRBV7-6 combines with J gene TRBJ1-4, with D maybe TRBD1 (6 bases). V was trimmed by 1 base and J by 0 bases, leaving 12 bases between them. The CDR3 totals 17 residues. The V gene's germline CDR1 is SGHVS and CDR2 FNYEAQ. CDR3 nucleotide sequence: TGTGCCAGCAGCTTAGTATCGGGACACGCAACTAATGAAAAACTGTTTTTT. This encodes CASSLVSGHATNEKLFF.

The chain links TRBV7-3 to TRBJ2-1; 7 bases are a match to TRBD2. Per germline, CDR1 SGHTA and CDR2 FQGTGA. Trimming at V came to 6 bases and at J to 3 bases, leaving 11 bases not matched to a gene. This CDR3 comprises 16 residues. CDR3 in DNA: TGTGCCAGCAGACTGTCTATTGGGGGGGACTACAATGAGCAGTTCTTC. It is translated as CASRLSIGGDYNEQFF. Filled out from reference TRBV7-3 and TRBJ2-1, the complete variable domain reads GAGVSQTPSNKVTEKGKYVELRCDPISGHTALYWYRQSLGQGPEFLIYFQGTGAADDSGLPNDRFFAVRPEGSVSTLKIQRTERGDSAVYLCASRLSIGGDYNEQFFGPGTRLTVL.

J is TRBJ2-7 and V is TRBV3-1 (or the pseudogene TRBV3-2); 8 nucleotides line up with TRBD2. Germline-derived CDR1 and CDR2 are LGHDT and YNNKEL (reference sequence). The V segment lost 1 base and the J segment 2 bases; nucleotides outside the gene matches: 10. The CDR3 runs 17 residues. CDR3 protein: CASSQAPGRGHAYEQYF. CDR3 in DNA: TGTGCCAGCAGCCAAGCCCCCGGGAGGGGCCATGCCTACGAGCAGTACTTC.